This TCR beta chain was identified in a study of blood T cells in healthy people across ages. With a J-beta primer mix and a sample-barcoded 5' primer, a second PCR ran 7 to 11 cycles. Each CDR3 protein is one row after TCRdb ran MiXCR on the 5' RACE reads. The sample lists more than 450,000 distinct CDR3 sequences, around a quarter occurring once. The data also belong to a second study, concerning T cells of mothers and their children. That source adds: Every mother supplied over 9 million TCR beta CDR3 reads and every child some 3 million.

The source is a boy younger than 10 in good health. The sequenced sample was blood.

The CDR3 sequence: CASSTGTHSSNEQFF. In DNA form, the CDR3 reads TGTGCCAGCAGCACCGGGACGCACTCTTCCAATGAGCAGTTCTTC. The rearrangement links TRBV5-4 to TRBJ2-1; either TRBD1 or TRBD2 may supply D (5 bases each). Trimming took 4 bases from V and 6 from J, leaving 17 bases between them. Per germline, CDR1 SGHNT and CDR2 YYREEE (reference sequence). The CDR3 is made up of 15 amino acids.